Here is one TCR beta chain with its context. This record comes from a study of Graves' ophthalmopathy and Graves' hyperthyroidism. RNA served as the template for amplifying TCR beta CDR3 regions. A first-round RT-PCR used HTBI primers, followed by a second-round multiplex PCR. MiXCR was run by TCRdb on the multiplex PCR reads, yielding one entry per CDR3 protein. The profile covers approximately 1.2 million distinct CDR3 sequences, with 35% to 40% appearing a single time and approximately 10% taken by the ten largest. Sequencing was performed on peripheral blood or thyroid tissue (not recorded which). This TCR came from an adult man with Graves' hyperthyroidism.

CDR3 bases: TGTGCCAGCAGTTACTCGGACCGGGACTATCAAGAGACCCAGTACTTC. Its protein product is CASSYSDRDYQETQYF. The chain uses TRBV6-5 and TRBJ2-5; 7 bases match TRBD2. V gave up 0 bases and J gave up 2 bases; unmatched junction bases: 6. Per the germline V gene, CDR1 is MNHEY and CDR2 is SVGAGI. This CDR3 spans 16 amino acids.